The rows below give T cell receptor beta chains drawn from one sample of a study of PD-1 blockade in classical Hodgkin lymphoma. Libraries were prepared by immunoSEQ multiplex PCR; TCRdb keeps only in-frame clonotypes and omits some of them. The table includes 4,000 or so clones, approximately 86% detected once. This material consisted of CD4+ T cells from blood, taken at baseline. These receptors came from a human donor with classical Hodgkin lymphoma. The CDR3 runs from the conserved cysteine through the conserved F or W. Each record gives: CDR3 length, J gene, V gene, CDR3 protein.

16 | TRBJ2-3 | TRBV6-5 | CASSSSNRGRRDTQYF
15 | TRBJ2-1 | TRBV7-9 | CASSSPGQGRSEQFF
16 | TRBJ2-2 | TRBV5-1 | CASSWTPGQGTGELFF
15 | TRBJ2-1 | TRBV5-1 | CASSLGGTSYNEQFF
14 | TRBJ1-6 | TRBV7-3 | CASRAPGQGTTLHF
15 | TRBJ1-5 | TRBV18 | CASSPPQGGNQPQHF
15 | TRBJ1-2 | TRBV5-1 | CASSLDRGSGYGYTF
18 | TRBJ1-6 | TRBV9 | CASSAGGPGQGYNSPLHF
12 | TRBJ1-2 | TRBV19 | CASSILNYGYTF
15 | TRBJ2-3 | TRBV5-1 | CASGDTSGSTDTQYF
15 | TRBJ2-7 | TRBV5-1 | CASSLIAGSSYEQYF
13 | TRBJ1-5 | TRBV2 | CASAPGLWQPQHF
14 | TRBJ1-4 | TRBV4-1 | CASSPGTSNEKLFF
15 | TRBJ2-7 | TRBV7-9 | CASSSGQGSGYEQYF
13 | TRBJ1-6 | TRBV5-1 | CASSLAGVAPLHF
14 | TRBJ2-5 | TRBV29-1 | CSVSLAGGQETQYF
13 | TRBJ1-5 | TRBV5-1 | CASSLNSNQPQHF
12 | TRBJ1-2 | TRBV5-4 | CASSPDRYGYTF
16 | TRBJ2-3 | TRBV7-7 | CASSLGGDLSTDTQYF
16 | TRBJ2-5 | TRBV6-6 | CASFAGLAGGVETQYF